This TCR beta chain was recorded in a study of regulatory T cells in long-lasting Graves disease. Overall study findings and caveats: Among the persistent patients, 2,500 to 3,000 public clonotypes were shared, more than the roughly 970 shared among new patients.

TCR beta libraries were built with iRepertoire HTBI primers and Arm-PCR of CDR3 regions. MiXCR, run by TCRdb on the multiplex PCR reads, gives a single entry per CDR3 protein. In the table there are fewer than 650,000 distinct CDR3 sequences, 15% to 20% of which are singletons. This clonotype was detected ten times or more. Its cognate antigen is unknown. Time point reported: newly diagnosed GD, antithyroid drugs for less than 3 months. There was RNA extracted from PBMCs, and the TCR library was made from it. This sample also belongs to another study, concerning T cells in Graves' hyperthyroidism and ophthalmopathy. That work adds: The primer set for the first-round RT-PCR of the TCR CDR3 was HTBI.

This sequence originates from a man aged 18 to 35 with Graves disease. The source was peripheral blood mononuclear cells (PBMCs), collected at new diagnosis, from a patient treated with antithyroid drugs.

The CDR3 DNA reads as TGTGCCAGCAGCCAAGCTGGGACACTGTTTTTT. Its translation is CASSQAGTLFF. The J gene is TRBJ1-4, the V gene TRBV3-1, with D maybe TRBD1 (5 bases). The ends were cut back, 1 base at V and 13 bases at J, with 7 bases in the middle. Looked up from germline, CDR1 is LGHDT and CDR2 is YNNKEL (reference sequence). The CDR3 spans 11 residues.